The 28 T cell receptor beta chains below were found in one sample sequenced in a study of OX40 agonist ivuxolimab in advanced cancers. Clones were sequenced by immunoSEQ multiplex PCR, and TCRdb holds only the in-frame ones, with some missing. The table includes about 36,000 clones, approximately 79% detected once. The material sequenced was CD4+ or CD8+ T cells sorted from blood, taken in a trial of the OX40 agonist ivuxolimab. The receptors stem from an adult with an advanced solid tumor such as melanoma, head and neck, liver or kidney cancer.

This clone came up once. This sequence joins TRBV5-1 and TRBJ2-5, with TRBD1 as a possible D gene (6 bases). The CDR3 has 14 residues. V was clipped by 3 bases and J by 1 base, with 10 bases between them. Germline V lookup: CDR1 SGHRS, CDR2 YFSETQ. CDR3 coding DNA: TGCGCCAGCAGCTGGGGACAAGCCCAAGAGACCCAGTACTTC. It yields the protein CASSWGQAQETQYF.

The CDR3 loop is CSVEAEGPYEQYF. The CDR3, as DNA: TGCAGCGTTGAGGCAGAGGGCCCTTACGAGCAGTACTTC. The rearrangement uses TRBV29-1 and TRBJ2-7; tentative D call: TRBD2 (5 bases). V lost 3 bases and J lost 4, with 13 bases in between. CDR1 is SQVTM, CDR2 ANQGSEA, per germline. This CDR3 has 13 residues.

This clone was seen a single time. J is TRBJ1-6 and V is TRBV7-9; D is unclear. V was clipped by 4 bases and J by 10 bases, with 23 bases between them. This CDR3 is built from 17 residues. Germline V gene lookup returns CDR1 SEHNR and CDR2 FQNEAQ (reference sequence). DNA of the CDR3: TGTGCCAGCAGCTCGCACGAAAATGACGGCCCCCGGTCACCCCTCCACTTT. Protein: CASSSHENDGPRSPLHF.

The chain links TRBV5-1 to TRBJ2-5; D call uncertain. In germline, CDR1 is SGHRS, CDR2 YFSETQ. The CDR3 loop spans 15 amino acids. The V end was cut by 0 bases, the J end by 5 bases, with 14 bases between. The CDR3 DNA reads as TGCGCCAGCAGCTTGGACAGAGCGAATATGGAGACCCAGTACTTC. Protein: CASSLDRANMETQYF.

This sequence joins TRBV5-1 and TRBJ2-3; D is possibly TRBD1 or TRBD2 (6 bases each). This CDR3 contains 16 residues. Trimming shortened V by 4 bases and J by 0 bases, and 15 bases separated the two germline ends. Germline CDR1 and CDR2: SGHRS and YFSETQ. The CDR3 loop is CASSPGGGFSTDTQYF. In DNA form, the CDR3 reads TGCGCCAGCAGCCCCGGAGGGGGTTTTAGCACAGATACGCAGTATTTT.

This chain links TRBV28 with TRBJ1-5; the D gene is possibly TRBD1 (6 bases). The germline V gene encodes CDR1 MDHEN and CDR2 SYDVKM. The V and J ends lost 7 bases and 3 bases respectively, with 16 bases between them. The CDR3 has 15 residues. The CDR3, as DNA: TGTGCCAGCAACCCGACAGGATTTAACAATCAGCCCCAGCATTTT. Its protein is CASNPTGFNNQPQHF. The variable domain in full, with the rest retrieved from reference TRBV28 and TRBJ1-5, is DVKVTQSSRYLVKRTGEKVFLECVQDMDHENMFWYRQDPGLGLRLIYFSYDVKMKEKGDIPEGYSVSREKKERFSLILESASTNQTSMYLCASNPTGFNNQPQHFGDGTRLSIL.

This clone was counted only a few times. V is TRBV5-1 and J is TRBJ2-7, with no clear D. Looked up from germline, CDR1 is SGHRS and CDR2 is YFSETQ. The CDR3 totals 16 residues. The V and J ends lost 1 base and 6 bases respectively, with 20 bases between them. CDR3 residues: CASSLISGRQFGEQYF. The CDR3 bases are TGCGCCAGCAGCTTGATTTCGGGCCGGCAATTTGGCGAGCAGTACTTC.

The gene calls are TRBV4-1 and TRBJ1-2; 7 bases line up with TRBD1. The trim removed 4 bases at V and 7 bases at J, leaving 9 bases unmatched. Germline V gene sequence: CDR1 MGHRA, CDR2 YSYEKL. The CDR3 extends over 14 amino acids. The CDR3 loop is CASSPRDRKIGYTF. The DNA for the CDR3 is TGCGCCAGCAGCCCGAGGGACAGAAAGATTGGCTACACCTTC.

Remarks on this clone: The junction departs from germline at one end; a sequencing error may be responsible. V gene TRBV7-9 combines with J gene TRBJ1-2; D is perhaps TRBD1 (6 bases). The germline CDR1 and CDR2 sequences are SEHNR and FQNEAQ (reference sequence). The CDR3 runs 17 residues. CDR3 in amino acids: CASSLEGGGASNYGYAF. In DNA, the CDR3 is TGTGCCAGCAGCTTAGAGGGTGGGGGCGCCTCCAACTATGGCTACGCCTTC.

The rearrangement links TRBV6-5 to TRBJ2-5; 8 nucleotides match TRBD2. Germline CDR1 and CDR2: MNHEY and SVGAGI. J lost 7 bases, V lost 3 bases, and 10 bases had no gene match. CDR3 length: 15 amino acids. The CDR3 bases are TGTGCCAGCAGTTATCGAGGGACTAGTTCAGGGACCCAGTACTTC. It specifies CASSYRGTSSGTQYF.

The CDR3 bases are TGTGCCAGCAGCTTACCCTACCGGATAGGAGAGACCCAGTACTTC. This encodes CASSLPYRIGETQYF. The chain recombines TRBV7-8 with TRBJ2-5, with D uncertain. This CDR3 spans 15 amino acids. The V end lost 2 bases, the J end lost 4 bases, and 14 bases lay between the germline ends. Per the germline V gene, CDR1 is SGHVS and CDR2 is FQNEAQ.

This clone has just one count. The gene calls are TRBV6-5 and TRBJ1-2; the match to TRBD1 covers 7 bases. Germline lookup yields CDR1 MNHEY and CDR2 SVGAGI. The CDR3 extends over 14 amino acids. V trimming: 0 bases; J trimming: 8 bases; junction bases outside the gene matches: 6. As DNA, the CDR3 is TGTGCCAGCAGTTACTCCGGGACAGCTGTAGGCTACACCTTC. Amino acid sequence: CASSYSGTAVGYTF.

This clone was observed a few times. This chain joins TRBV7-2 and TRBJ2-3; no clear D. Looked up from germline, CDR1 is SGHTA and CDR2 is FQGNSA. V was cut by 2 bases and J by 2 bases, with 8 bases left in between. The CDR3 is made up of 14 amino acids. CDR3 sequence reads: CASSLNGYTDTQYF. The CDR3 DNA reads as TGTGCCAGCAGCTTAAACGGTTACACAGATACGCAGTATTTT.

The J gene is TRBJ2-7, the V gene TRBV27; perhaps TRBD1 as D (6 bases). Trimming removed 5 bases at V and 6 bases at J, with 20 bases between. The CDR3 is 15 amino acids. Germline V gene data show CDR1 as MNHEY and CDR2 as SMNVEV (reference sequence). The CDR3 region is CASSPLSGRRGEQYF. The CDR3 bases are TGTGCCAGCAGTCCCCTGTCAGGGCGCAGGGGCGAGCAGTACTTC.

The rearrangement links TRBV20-1 to TRBJ1-1; no clear D gene. This CDR3 spans 11 amino acids. V lost 1 base and J 7 bases, leaving 7 bases between the germline ends. Germline CDR1 is DFQATT and CDR2 is SNEGSKA (reference sequence). The DNA of the CDR3 is TGCAGTGCTAGAGCGGATTTTGAAGCTTTCTTT. Encoded protein: CSARADFEAFF.

The genes are TRBV6-6 and TRBJ1-1; D unresolved. CDR1 MNHNY and CDR2 SVGAGI come from the germline V gene (reference sequence). The CDR3 runs 14 residues. V was cut by 7 bases and J by 6 bases, with 18 bases left in between. The CDR3 loop reads CASTKSLSTAEAFF. CDR3 sequence (DNA): TGTGCCAGCACCAAATCCCTTTCAACGGCTGAAGCTTTCTTT.

The genes are TRBV5-8 and TRBJ1-5; D is possibly TRBD1 (6 bases). The germline V gene encodes CDR1 SGHTS and CDR2 YDEGEE. V lost 6 bases to trimming and J lost 1 base, with 11 bases between them. This CDR3 is 14 amino acids long. The CDR3 is CASTGEWSNQPQHF. The CDR3 DNA sequence: TGTGCCAGCACAGGGGAGTGGAGCAATCAGCCCCAGCATTTT.

The sample holds a few counts of this clone. The chain employs TRBV2 and TRBJ1-3; no clear D gene. Per germline, CDR1 SNHLY and CDR2 FYNNEI. This CDR3 comprises 11 residues. The V and J ends lost 1 base and 8 bases respectively, with 3 bases between them. CDR3 amino acids: CASSEEHTIYF. As DNA, the CDR3 is TGTGCCAGCAGTGAAGAACACACCATATATTTT.

On this clone itself: Within the sample, other DNA sequences also encode this same CDR3. The chain has TRBV27 and TRBJ2-7; possible D gene TRBD2, 6 bases. The CDR3 is 15 amino acids. The V gene lost 4 bases and the J gene lost 0 bases, with 13 bases spanning the gap. Germline V lookup: CDR1 MNHEY, CDR2 SMNVEV (reference sequence). Here the CDR3 DNA reads TGTGCCAGCAGTTCCCGCGGAGGGAGCTCCTACGAGCAGTACTTC. Translating it yields CASSSRGGSSYEQYF.

There are a few counts of this clone. V gene TRBV5-1 combines with J gene TRBJ1-2; D not resolved. There are 14 residues in the CDR3. V lost 3 bases and J lost 7, with 16 bases in between. Germline lookup yields CDR1 SGHRS and CDR2 YFSETQ. DNA of the CDR3: TGCGCCAGCAGCTCAGAACCAAAGAATGGTGGCTACACCTTC. This translates into CASSSEPKNGGYTF. Full variable domain (missing parts from reference TRBV5-1 and TRBJ1-2): KAGVTQTPRYLIKTRGQQVTLSCSPISGHRSVSWYQQTPGQGLQFLFEYFSETQRNKGNFPGRFSGRQFSNSRSEMNVSTLELGDSALYLCASSSEPKNGGYTFGSGTRLTVV.

This clone is labeled as medium-sized. The chain uses TRBV30 and TRBJ1-6, with D hard to call. Germline assignment: CDR1 GTSNPN and CDR2 SVGIG (reference sequence). The CDR3 is 16 residues long. The V end was cut by 1 base, the J end by 6 bases, with 16 bases between. CDR3 region: CAWSEAGRNFNSPLHF. The CDR3 region has the DNA TGTGCCTGGAGTGAAGCTGGACGGAATTTTAATTCACCCCTCCACTTT.

This chain connects TRBV5-1 to TRBJ1-1; TRBD1 might be the D (6 bases). The CDR3 loop spans 15 amino acids. CDR1 SGHRS and CDR2 YFSETQ come from the germline V gene. Between the trimmed V and J ends, which lost 4 bases and 8 bases, there was a span of 21 bases. CDR3: CASSPSSRGGAEAFF. CDR3 sequence (DNA): TGCGCCAGCAGCCCCTCTTCAAGGGGGGGGGCCGAAGCTTTCTTT.

The rearrangement uses TRBV5-6 and TRBJ2-1; TRBD1 matches 7 bases. This CDR3 has 17 residues. Germline V gene lookup returns CDR1 SGHDT and CDR2 YYEEEE. V lost 0 bases to trimming and J lost 8 bases; unmatched junction nucleotides: 14. CDR3 loop: CASSLGFLGQVRDEQFF. Here the CDR3 DNA reads TGTGCCAGCAGCTTGGGCTTCTTAGGACAGGTGAGGGATGAGCAGTTCTTC.

V is TRBV15 and J is TRBJ2-3; D is unresolved. The CDR3 is 15 amino acids. Trimming removed 2 bases at V and 3 bases at J, with 12 bases between. CDR1 is LNHNV and CDR2 is YYDKDF in the germline V gene (reference sequence). The chain's CDR3 is CATSRSTGGTDTQYF. The DNA for the CDR3 is TGTGCCACCAGCAGATCTACCGGTGGGACAGATACGCAGTATTTT.

This chain connects TRBV7-9 to TRBJ2-5; D gene ambiguous. The CDR3 runs to 14 residues. Germline V gene lookup returns CDR1 SEHNR and CDR2 FQNEAQ (reference sequence). The V end was cut by 1 base, the J end by 2 bases, with 8 bases between. The chain's CDR3 is CASSLVWGQETQYF. The CDR3 DNA follows: TGTGCCAGCAGCTTAGTTTGGGGTCAAGAGACCCAGTACTTC.

The chain couples TRBV5-1 to TRBJ2-3, with 12 positions matching TRBD1. The trim removed 3 bases at V and 3 bases at J, leaving 5 bases unmatched. Germline V gene data show CDR1 as SGHRS and CDR2 as YFSETQ. The CDR3 totals 16 residues. The CDR3 spells CASSSLGQGATDTQYF. Written as DNA, the CDR3 is TGCGCCAGCAGCTCCCTGGGACAGGGGGCGACAGATACGCAGTATTTT.

J is TRBJ2-7 and V is TRBV10-3, with 9 nucleotides matching TRBD1. V shed 10 bases and J 5 bases; nucleotides not matched to a gene: 9. There are 13 residues in the CDR3. Looked up from germline, CDR1 is ENHRY and CDR2 is SYGVKD. CDR3 sequence: CASTLGTGNEQYF. The CDR3 nucleotides are TGTGCCAGCACCTTGGGGACAGGGAACGAGCAGTACTTC.

The rearrangement uses TRBV7-8 and TRBJ1-1; tentatively, D is TRBD1 (6 bases). There are 15 residues in the CDR3. Trimming took 5 bases from V and 3 from J, leaving 16 bases between them. Germline loops: CDR1 SGHVS, CDR2 FQNEAQ. CDR3 DNA sequence: TGTGCCAGCAGCCCTTTGGTCAGGGGAGACACTGAAGCTTTCTTT. It encodes CASSPLVRGDTEAFF.